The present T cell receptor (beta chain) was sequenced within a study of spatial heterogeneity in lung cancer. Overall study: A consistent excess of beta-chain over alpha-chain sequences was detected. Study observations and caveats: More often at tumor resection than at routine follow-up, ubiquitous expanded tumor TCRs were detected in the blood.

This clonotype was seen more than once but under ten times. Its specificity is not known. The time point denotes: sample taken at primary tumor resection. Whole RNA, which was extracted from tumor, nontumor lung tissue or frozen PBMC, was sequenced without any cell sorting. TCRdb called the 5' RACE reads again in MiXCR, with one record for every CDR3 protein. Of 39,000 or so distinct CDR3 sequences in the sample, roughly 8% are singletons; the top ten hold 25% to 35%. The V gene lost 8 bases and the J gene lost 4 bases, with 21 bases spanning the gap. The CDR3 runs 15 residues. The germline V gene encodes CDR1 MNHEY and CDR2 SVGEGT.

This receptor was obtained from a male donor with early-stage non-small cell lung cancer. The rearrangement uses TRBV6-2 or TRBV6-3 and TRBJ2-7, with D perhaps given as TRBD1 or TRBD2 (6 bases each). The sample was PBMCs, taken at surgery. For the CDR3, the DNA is TGTGCCAGCCGCGGCCCGGGGGCTGGGGAATACGAGCAGTACTTC. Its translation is CASRGPGAGEYEQYF.